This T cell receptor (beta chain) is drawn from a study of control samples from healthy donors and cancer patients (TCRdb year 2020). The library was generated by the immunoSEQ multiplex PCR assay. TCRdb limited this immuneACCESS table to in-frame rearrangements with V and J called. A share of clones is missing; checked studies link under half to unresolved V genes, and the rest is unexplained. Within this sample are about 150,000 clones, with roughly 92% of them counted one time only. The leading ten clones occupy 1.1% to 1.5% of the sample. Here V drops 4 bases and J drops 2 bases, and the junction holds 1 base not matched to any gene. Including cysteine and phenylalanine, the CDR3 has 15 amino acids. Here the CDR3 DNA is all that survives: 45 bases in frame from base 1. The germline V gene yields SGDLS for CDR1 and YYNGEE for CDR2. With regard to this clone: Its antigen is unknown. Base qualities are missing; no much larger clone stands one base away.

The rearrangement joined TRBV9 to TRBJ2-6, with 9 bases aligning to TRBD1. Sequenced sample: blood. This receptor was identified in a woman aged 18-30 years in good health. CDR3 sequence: CASSTGGAGANVLTF. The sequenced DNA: TGTGCCAGCAGCACAGGGGGCGCTGGGGCCAACGTCCTGACTTTC. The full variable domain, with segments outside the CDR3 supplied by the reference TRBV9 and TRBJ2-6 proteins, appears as DSGVTQTPKHLITATGQRVTLRCSPRSGDLSVYWYQQSLDQGLQFLIQYYNGEERAKGNILERFSAQQFPDLHSELNLSSLELGDSALYFCASSTGGAGANVLTFGAGSRLTVL.